These 7 T cell receptor beta chains were sequenced from one sample in a study of OX40 agonist ivuxolimab in advanced cancers. The repertoire was sequenced with immunoSEQ multiplex PCR; TCRdb's copy has only in-frame clones and lacks some. This table holds approximately 98,000 clones, less than 95% found once. The specimen was CD4+ or CD8+ T cells sorted from blood, collected in a trial of the OX40 agonist ivuxolimab. These receptors all come from an adult with an advanced solid tumor such as melanoma, head and neck, liver or kidney cancer.

The V and J genes are TRBV27 and TRBJ2-1; 15 bases fit TRBD2. CDR1 and CDR2 (germline): MNHEY, SMNVEV (reference sequence). The CDR3 is made up of 18 amino acids. V dropped 2 bases and J dropped 4; count of bases not matched to a gene: 6. DNA of the CDR3: TGTGCCAGCAGTTTACGGGGGACTAGCGGGGGGTCTTACAATGAGCAGTTCTTC. As protein: CASSLRGTSGGSYNEQFF.

The chain is built from TRBV30 and TRBJ1-1; D not resolved. The V and J ends lost 2 bases and 4 bases respectively, with 14 bases between them. The CDR3 covers 14 residues. Germline-derived CDR1 and CDR2 are GTSNPN and SVGIG (reference sequence). This chain's CDR3 is CAWSLGTAGTEAFF. DNA of the CDR3: TGTGCCTGGAGTCTTGGAACGGCAGGCACTGAAGCTTTCTTT.

The chain links TRBV5-4 to TRBJ1-4; D may be TRBD1 (5 bases). CDR1 is SGHNT and CDR2 is YYREEE in the germline V gene (reference sequence). This CDR3 is built from 13 residues. V was cut by 9 bases and J by 7 bases, with 16 bases left in between. The CDR3 nucleotides read TGTGCCACCTCGTGGGGGGGGACTGAAAAACTGTTTTTT. This translates into CATSWGGTEKLFF.

This clone was counted once. The genes are TRBV5-1 and TRBJ2-3; 12 nucleotides align to TRBD2. CDR3 size: 18 residues. CDR1 and CDR2 (germline): SGHRS, YFSETQ. V was pared by 0 bases and J by 6 bases, with 11 bases of the junction left unmatched. CDR3 coding DNA: TGCGCCAGCAGCTTGGGAACTAGCGGGGGGCTACTCAGGGATACGCAGTATTTT. Translated: CASSLGTSGGLLRDTQYF. Looking up the rest from reference TRBV5-1 and TRBJ2-3 gives the full variable domain: KAGVTQTPRYLIKTRGQQVTLSCSPISGHRSVSWYQQTPGQGLQFLFEYFSETQRNKGNFPGRFSGRQFSNSRSEMNVSTLELGDSALYLCASSLGTSGGLLRDTQYFGPGTRLTVL.

The chain uses TRBV29-1 and TRBJ2-5; D is uncertain. The CDR3 covers 12 residues. V shed 5 bases and J shed 2 bases, with 9 bases lying between them. The germline V gene has CDR1 SQVTM and CDR2 ANQGSEA. The CDR3 here is CSVRSGQETQYF. As DNA, the CDR3 is TGCAGCGTTCGTAGTGGGCAAGAGACCCAGTACTTC.

The rearrangement links TRBV2 to TRBJ1-5, with 10 positions matching TRBD1. This CDR3 has 15 amino acids. The V gene's germline CDR1 is SNHLY and CDR2 FYNNEI. With 7 bases clipped from V and 1 base from J, the junction kept 4 bases outside the gene matches. The DNA for the CDR3 is TGTGCCAGCACCAGGACAGGGGGGAGCAATCAGCCCCAGCATTTT. This gives the protein CASTRTGGSNQPQHF.

V is TRBV2 and J is TRBJ2-3; 9 bases align to TRBD2. From germline, CDR1 is SNHLY and CDR2 FYNNEI. J was trimmed by 2 bases and V by 3 bases; bases with no gene match: 3. CDR3 length equals 15 residues. CDR3 nucleotide sequence: TGTGCCAGCAGTGAGCTAGCGGGATACACAGATACGCAGTATTTT. It encodes CASSELAGYTDTQYF.